This T cell receptor (beta chain) was retrieved from a study of blood T cell repertoires in COVID-19. The CDR3 runs 15 residues. V lost 6 bases and J 0 bases, leaving 12 bases between the germline ends. CDR1 and CDR2 (germline): LGHDT, YNNKEL (reference sequence). This table comes from immunoSEQ multiplex PCR, and its TCRdb copy is limited to in-frame clones, with some not included. The sample contains approximately 150,000 clones, more than 75% of which appear only once. Those enrolled in Seattle joined during active infection and were followed longitudinally afterward. Sequencing was performed on peripheral blood. The receptor comes from a woman aged 45-65 years with COVID-19, enrolled during active disease. The chain couples TRBV3-1 (or the pseudogene TRBV3-2) to TRBJ1-5; tentative D call: TRBD1 (5 bases). Written as DNA, the CDR3 is TGTGCCAGCAGTCCAGGGTCCGATAGCAATCAGCCCCAGCATTTT. Encoded protein: CASSPGSDSNQPQHF.